This T cell receptor (beta chain) was observed in a study of blood T cell repertoires in COVID-19. About the research overall: Spain, Italy and the United States supplied samples that represented acute and convalescent COVID-19. T cells, B-cell-depleted T cells, or PBMCs provided the cDNA or gDNA that served as material.

As originally analysed: Reference gene primer amplification in the assay estimated nucleated cell counts. Here immunoSEQ multiplex PCR was the method, and the copy in TCRdb shows in-frame clones only, minus some. D and trimming were read from the DNA, whereas the V and J calls and clone size are those reported in that table. The sample shows around 99,000 clones, around 80% of them seen only once. This CDR3 has 13 residues. The germline V gene encodes CDR1 KGHSH and CDR2 LQKENI. V was trimmed by 4 bases and J by 8 bases, leaving 12 bases between them. The rearrangement links TRBV18 to TRBJ2-1; D gene unclear. This receptor was taken from a man in his fifties or sixties who had recovered from COVID-19. The sequencing input was peripheral blood. CDR3 in DNA: TGTGCCAGCTCACGCCAGGTTACGGATGAGCAGTTCTTC. This sequence encodes CASSRQVTDEQFF.